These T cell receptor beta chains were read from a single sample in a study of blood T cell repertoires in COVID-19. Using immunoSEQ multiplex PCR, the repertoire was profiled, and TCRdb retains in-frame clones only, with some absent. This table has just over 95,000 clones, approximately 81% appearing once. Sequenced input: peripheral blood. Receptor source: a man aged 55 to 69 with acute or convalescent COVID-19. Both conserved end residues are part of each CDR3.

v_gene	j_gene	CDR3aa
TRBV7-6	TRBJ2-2	CASSPGSGSWNTGELFF
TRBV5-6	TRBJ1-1	CASMGQLNTEAFF
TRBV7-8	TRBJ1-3	CASSLALGGVDTIYF
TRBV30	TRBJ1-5	CAWSRSSNQPQHF
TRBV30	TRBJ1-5	CAWSKNSRPQHF
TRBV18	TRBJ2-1	CASSPLDSAGGEQFF
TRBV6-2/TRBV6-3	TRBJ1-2	CASSYSNEGYTF
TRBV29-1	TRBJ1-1	CSVNFRQVNTEAFF
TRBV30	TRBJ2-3	CAWSGQRGVKDTQYF
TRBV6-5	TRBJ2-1	CASSYGGTTVNEQFF